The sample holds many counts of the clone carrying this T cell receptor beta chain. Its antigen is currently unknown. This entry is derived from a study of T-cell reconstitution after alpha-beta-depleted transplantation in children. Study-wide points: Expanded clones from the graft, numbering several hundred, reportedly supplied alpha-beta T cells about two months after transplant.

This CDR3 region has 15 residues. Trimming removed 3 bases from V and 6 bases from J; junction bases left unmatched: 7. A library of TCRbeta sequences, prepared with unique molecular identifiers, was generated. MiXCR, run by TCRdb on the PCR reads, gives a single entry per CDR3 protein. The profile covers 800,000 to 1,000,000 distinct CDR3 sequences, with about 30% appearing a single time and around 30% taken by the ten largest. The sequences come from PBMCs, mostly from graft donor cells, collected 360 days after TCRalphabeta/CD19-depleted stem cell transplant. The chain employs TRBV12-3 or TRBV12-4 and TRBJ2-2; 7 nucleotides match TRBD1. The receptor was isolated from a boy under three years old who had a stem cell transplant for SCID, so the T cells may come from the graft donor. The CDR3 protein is CASSLEQGISGELFF. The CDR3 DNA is TGTGCCAGCAGTTTGGAACAGGGGATTTCCGGGGAGCTGTTTTTT.